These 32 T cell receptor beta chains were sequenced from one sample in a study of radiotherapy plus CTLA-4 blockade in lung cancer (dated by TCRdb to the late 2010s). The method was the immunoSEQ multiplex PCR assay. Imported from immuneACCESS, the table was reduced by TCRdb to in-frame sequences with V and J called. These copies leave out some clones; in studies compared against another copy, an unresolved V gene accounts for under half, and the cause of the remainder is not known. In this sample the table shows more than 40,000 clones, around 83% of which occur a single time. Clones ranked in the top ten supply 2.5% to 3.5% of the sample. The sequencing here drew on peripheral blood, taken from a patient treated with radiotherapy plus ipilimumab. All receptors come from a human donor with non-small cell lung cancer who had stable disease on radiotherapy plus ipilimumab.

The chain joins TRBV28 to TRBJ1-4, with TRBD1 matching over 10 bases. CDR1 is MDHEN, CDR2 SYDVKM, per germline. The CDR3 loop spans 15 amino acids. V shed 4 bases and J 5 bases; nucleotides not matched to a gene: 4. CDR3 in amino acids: CASSSTGGSNEKLFF. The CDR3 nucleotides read TGTGCCAGCAGTTCGACAGGGGGCTCGAATGAAAAACTGTTTTTT.

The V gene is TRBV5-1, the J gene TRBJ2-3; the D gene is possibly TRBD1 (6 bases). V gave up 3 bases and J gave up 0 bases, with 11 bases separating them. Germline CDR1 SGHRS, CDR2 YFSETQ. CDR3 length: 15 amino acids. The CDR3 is CASSSGVLSTDTQYF. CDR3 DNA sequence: TGCGCCAGCAGCTCAGGGGTTCTCAGCACAGATACGCAGTATTTT.

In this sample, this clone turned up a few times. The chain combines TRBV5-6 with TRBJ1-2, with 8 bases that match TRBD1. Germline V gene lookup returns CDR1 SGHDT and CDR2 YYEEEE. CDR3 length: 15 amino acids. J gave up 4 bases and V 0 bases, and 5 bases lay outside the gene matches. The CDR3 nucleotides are TGTGCCAGCAGCTTGGAGGACAGGGAACCCTATGGCTACACCTTC. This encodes CASSLEDREPYGYTF.

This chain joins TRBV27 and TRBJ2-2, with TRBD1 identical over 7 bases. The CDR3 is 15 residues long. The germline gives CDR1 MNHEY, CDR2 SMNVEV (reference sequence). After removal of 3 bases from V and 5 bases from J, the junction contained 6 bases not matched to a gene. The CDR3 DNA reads TGTGCCAGCAGTTTCAGACAGGGCGGGACCGGGGAGCTGTTTTTT. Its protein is CASSFRQGGTGELFF.

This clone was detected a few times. CDR3 sequence reads: CASSLTVNTEAFF. Here the CDR3 DNA reads TGCGCCAGCAGCTTGACGGTGAACACTGAAGCTTTCTTT. The gene calls are TRBV5-1 and TRBJ1-1; no definite D call. CDR3 length equals 13 residues. V was trimmed by 1 base and J by 0 bases, leaving 4 bases between them. Looked up from germline, CDR1 is SGHRS and CDR2 is YFSETQ.

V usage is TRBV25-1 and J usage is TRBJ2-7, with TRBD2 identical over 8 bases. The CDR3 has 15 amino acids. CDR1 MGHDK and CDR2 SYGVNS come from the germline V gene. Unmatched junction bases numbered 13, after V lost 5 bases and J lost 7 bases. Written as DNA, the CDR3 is TGTGCCAGCAGTCTTAAGGGACTAGGAAGGGGGGAGCAGTACTTC. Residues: CASSLKGLGRGEQYF.

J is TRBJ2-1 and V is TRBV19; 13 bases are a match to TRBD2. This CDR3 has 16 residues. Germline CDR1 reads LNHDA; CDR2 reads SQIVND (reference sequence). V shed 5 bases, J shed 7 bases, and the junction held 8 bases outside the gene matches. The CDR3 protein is CASSLPGLAGRNEQFF. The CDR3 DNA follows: TGTGCCAGTAGTCTTCCGGGACTAGCGGGACGGAATGAGCAGTTCTTC.

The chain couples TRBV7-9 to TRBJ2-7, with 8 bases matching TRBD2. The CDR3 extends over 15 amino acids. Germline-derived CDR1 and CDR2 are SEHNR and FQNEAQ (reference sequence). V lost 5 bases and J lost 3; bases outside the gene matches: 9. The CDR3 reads CASSATSGGYYEQYF. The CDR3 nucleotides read TGTGCCAGCAGCGCCACTAGCGGAGGATACTACGAGCAGTACTTC.

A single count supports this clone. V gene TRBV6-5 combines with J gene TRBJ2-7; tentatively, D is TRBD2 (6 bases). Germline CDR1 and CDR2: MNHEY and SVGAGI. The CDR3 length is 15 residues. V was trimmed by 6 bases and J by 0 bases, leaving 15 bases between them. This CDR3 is CASSPGGGFSYEQYF. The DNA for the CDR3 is TGTGCCAGCAGCCCCGGTGGGGGGTTCTCCTACGAGCAGTACTTC.

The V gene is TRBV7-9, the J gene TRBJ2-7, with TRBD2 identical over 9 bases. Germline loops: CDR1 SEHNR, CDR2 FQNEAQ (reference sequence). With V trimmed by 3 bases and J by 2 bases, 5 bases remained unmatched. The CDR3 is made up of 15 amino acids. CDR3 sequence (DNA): TGTGCCAGCAGCTTCAGGACTAGCGTTACCTACGAGCAGTACTTC. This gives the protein CASSFRTSVTYEQYF.

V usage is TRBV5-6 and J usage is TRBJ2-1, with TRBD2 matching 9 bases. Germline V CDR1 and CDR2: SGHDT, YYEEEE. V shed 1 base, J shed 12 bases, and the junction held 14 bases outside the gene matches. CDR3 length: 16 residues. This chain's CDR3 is CASSLQGSGTSQGQFF. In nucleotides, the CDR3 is TGTGCCAGCAGCTTGCAGGGGTCCGGGACTAGCCAAGGGCAGTTCTTC.

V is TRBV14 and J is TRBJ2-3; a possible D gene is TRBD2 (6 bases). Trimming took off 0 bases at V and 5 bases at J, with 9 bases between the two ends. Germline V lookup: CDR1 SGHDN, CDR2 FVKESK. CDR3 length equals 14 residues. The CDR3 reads CASSQDWGGDTQYF. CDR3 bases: TGTGCCAGCAGCCAAGATTGGGGAGGAGATACGCAGTATTTT. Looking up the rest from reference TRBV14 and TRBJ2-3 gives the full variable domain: EAGVTQFPSHSVIEKGQTVTLRCDPISGHDNLYWYRRVMGKEIKFLLHFVKESKQDESGMPNNRFLAERTGGTYSTLKVQPAELEDSGVYFCASSQDWGGDTQYFGPGTRLTVL.

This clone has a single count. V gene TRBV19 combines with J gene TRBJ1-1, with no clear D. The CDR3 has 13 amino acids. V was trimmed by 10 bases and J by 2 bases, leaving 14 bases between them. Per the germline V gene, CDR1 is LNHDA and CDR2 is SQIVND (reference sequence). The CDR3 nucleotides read TGTGCCACCCTCGAGACGGGTAACACTGAAGCTTTCTTT. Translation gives CATLETGNTEAFF.

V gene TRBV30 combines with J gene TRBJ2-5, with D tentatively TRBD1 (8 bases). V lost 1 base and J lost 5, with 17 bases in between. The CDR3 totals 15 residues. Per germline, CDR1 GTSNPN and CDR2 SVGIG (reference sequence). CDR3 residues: CAWSALDREGETQYF. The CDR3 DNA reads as TGTGCCTGGAGTGCCTTGGACAGGGAGGGGGAGACCCAGTACTTC.

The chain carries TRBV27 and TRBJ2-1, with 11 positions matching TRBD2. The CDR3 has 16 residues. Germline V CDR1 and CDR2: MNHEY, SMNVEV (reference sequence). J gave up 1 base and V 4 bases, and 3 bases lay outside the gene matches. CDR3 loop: CASSSVAGGSYNEQFF. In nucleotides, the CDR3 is TGTGCCAGCAGTTCAGTAGCGGGAGGGTCCTACAATGAGCAGTTCTTC.

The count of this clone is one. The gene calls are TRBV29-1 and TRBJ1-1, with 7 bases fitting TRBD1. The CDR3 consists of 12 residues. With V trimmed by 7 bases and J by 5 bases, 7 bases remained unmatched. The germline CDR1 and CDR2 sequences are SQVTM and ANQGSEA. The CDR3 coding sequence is TGCAGCGCCTCGACAGGGCGTACTGAAGCTTTCTTT. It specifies CSASTGRTEAFF.

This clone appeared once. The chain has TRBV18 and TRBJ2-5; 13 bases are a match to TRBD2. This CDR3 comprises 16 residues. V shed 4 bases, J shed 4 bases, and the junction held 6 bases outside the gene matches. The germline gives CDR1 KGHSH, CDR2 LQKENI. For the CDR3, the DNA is TGTGCCAGCTCACTCTGGACTAGCGGGAGTCGAGAGACCCAGTACTTC. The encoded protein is CASSLWTSGSRETQYF.

The CDR3 bases are TGTGCCAGTAGTTTGTCTAGCGGGGCCGAGCAGTACTTC. Its protein is CASSLSSGAEQYF. The V gene is TRBV19, the J gene TRBJ2-5; 9 nucleotides match TRBD2. TRBJ2-7 explains the end of the DNA better; the J call may be wrong. The germline CDR1 and CDR2 sequences are LNHDA and SQIVND (reference sequence). The CDR3 spans 13 residues.

The CDR3: CASSQDPAGGQSSTDTQYF. The CDR3 DNA reads as TGTGCCAGCAGCCAAGATCCCGCGGGAGGACAGTCTAGCACAGATACGCAGTATTTT. The V call is TRBV4-2, the J call TRBJ2-3, with 8 bases that match TRBD2. The CDR3 is 19 amino acids. Trimming cost V 0 bases and J 0 bases; bases outside gene matches: 11. The germline V gene has CDR1 LGHNA and CDR2 YNFKEQ.

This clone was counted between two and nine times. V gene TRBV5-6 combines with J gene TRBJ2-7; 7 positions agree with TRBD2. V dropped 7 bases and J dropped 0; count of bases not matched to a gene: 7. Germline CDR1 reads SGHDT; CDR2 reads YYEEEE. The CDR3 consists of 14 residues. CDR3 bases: TGTGCCAGCCGTGGTAGCGGGCTCTCCTACGAGCAGTACTTC. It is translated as CASRGSGLSYEQYF. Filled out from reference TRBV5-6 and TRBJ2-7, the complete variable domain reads DAGVTQSPTHLIKTRGQQVTLRCSPKSGHDTVSWYQQALGQGPQFIFQYYEEEERQRGNFPDRFSGHQFPNYSSELNVNALLLGDSALYLCASRGSGLSYEQYFGPGTRLTVT.

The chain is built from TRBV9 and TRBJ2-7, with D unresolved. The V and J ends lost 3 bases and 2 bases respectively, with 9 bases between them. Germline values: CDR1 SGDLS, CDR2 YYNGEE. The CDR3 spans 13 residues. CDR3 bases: TGTGCCAGCAGCGAGACTCCCACCTACGAGCAGTACTTC. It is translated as CASSETPTYEQYF.

CDR3 region: CASSSPERLAGDYNEQFF. CDR3 coding DNA: TGTGCCAGCAGCTCTCCCGAACGACTAGCGGGAGATTACAATGAGCAGTTCTTC. The chain is built from TRBV7-3 and TRBJ2-1; 12 positions agree with TRBD2. This CDR3 has 18 amino acids. The trim removed 4 bases at V and 4 bases at J, leaving 11 bases unmatched. Germline lookup yields CDR1 SGHTA and CDR2 FQGTGA.

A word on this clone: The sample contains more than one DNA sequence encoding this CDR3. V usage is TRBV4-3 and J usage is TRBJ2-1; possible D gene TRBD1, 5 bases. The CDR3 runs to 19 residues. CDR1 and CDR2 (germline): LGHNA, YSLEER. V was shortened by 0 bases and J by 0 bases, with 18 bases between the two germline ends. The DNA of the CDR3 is TGCGCCAGCAGCCAAGATTGGCAGGGAAGGTTCCTCTCCTACAATGAGCAGTTCTTC. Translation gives CASSQDWQGRFLSYNEQFF.

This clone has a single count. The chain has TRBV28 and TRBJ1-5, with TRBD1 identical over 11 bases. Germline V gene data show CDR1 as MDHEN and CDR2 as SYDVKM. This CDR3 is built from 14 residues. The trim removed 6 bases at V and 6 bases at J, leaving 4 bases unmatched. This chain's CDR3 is CASSYGTGGQPQHF. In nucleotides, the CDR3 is TGTGCCAGCAGCTATGGGACAGGGGGTCAGCCCCAGCATTTT.

The DNA of the CDR3 is TGTGCCAGCAGACCAACAGGGATCCGTTCACCCCTCCACTTT. Translation gives CASRPTGIRSPLHF. The J gene is TRBJ1-6, the V gene TRBV25-1, with D tentatively TRBD1 (6 bases). CDR3 length: 14 residues. The V gene's germline CDR1 is MGHDK and CDR2 SYGVNS. V lost 6 bases to trimming and J lost 9 bases, with 15 bases between them. The whole variable domain, remainder taken from reference TRBV25-1 and TRBJ1-6, is EADIYQTPRYLVIGTGKKITLECSQTMGHDKMYWYQQDPGMELHLIHYSYGVNSTEKGDLSSESTVSRIRTEHFPLTLESARPSHTSQYLCASRPTGIRSPLHFGNGTRLTVT.

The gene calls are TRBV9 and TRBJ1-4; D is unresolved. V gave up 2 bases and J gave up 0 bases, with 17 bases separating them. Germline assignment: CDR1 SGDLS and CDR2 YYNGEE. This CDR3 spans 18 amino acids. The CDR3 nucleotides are TGTGCCAGCAGCGTGAGGCCGCTAAGGCCGGCAACTAATGAAAAACTGTTTTTT. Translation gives CASSVRPLRPATNEKLFF.

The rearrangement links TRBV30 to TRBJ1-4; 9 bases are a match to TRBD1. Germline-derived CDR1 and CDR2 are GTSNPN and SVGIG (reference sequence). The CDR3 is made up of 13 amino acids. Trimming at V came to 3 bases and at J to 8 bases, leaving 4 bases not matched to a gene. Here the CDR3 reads CAWRDRGREKLFF. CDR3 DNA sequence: TGTGCCTGGAGGGACAGGGGACGGGAAAAACTGTTTTTT.

The CDR3 region is CASSQVGSAGESYNEQFF. As DNA, the CDR3 is TGTGCCAGCAGTCAGGTAGGCTCGGCGGGAGAGTCCTACAATGAGCAGTTCTTC. The chain carries TRBV28 and TRBJ2-1; 7 bases align to TRBD2. Germline assignment: CDR1 MDHEN and CDR2 SYDVKM. After removal of 5 bases from V and 1 base from J, the junction contained 14 bases not matched to a gene. CDR3 length: 18 residues.

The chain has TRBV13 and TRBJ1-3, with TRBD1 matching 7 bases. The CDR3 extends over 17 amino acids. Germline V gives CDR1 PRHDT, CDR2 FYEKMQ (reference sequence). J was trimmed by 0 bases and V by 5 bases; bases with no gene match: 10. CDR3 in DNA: TGTGCCAGCAGCGACCGGGACAGACCGCGCTCTGGAAACACCATATATTTT. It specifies CASSDRDRPRSGNTIYF.

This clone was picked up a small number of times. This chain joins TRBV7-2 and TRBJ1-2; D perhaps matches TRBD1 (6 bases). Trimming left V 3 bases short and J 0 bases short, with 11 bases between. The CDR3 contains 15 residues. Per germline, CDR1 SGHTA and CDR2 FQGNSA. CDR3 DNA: TGTGCCAGCAGCTTCGGACAGAACGCTAACTATGGCTACACCTTC. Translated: CASSFGQNANYGYTF.

CDR3 residues: CASSVGFSGGNEQFF. DNA of the CDR3: TGTGCCAGCAGCGTGGGATTCAGCGGGGGCAATGAGCAGTTCTTC. V is TRBV9 and J is TRBJ2-1, with TRBD2 identical over 8 bases. The CDR3 is 15 amino acids. J lost 6 bases, V lost 2 bases, and 7 bases had no gene match. CDR1 and CDR2 from the germline V gene are SGDLS and YYNGEE. Using reference TRBV9 and TRBJ2-1 for the parts outside the CDR3, the full variable domain is DSGVTQTPKHLITATGQRVTLRCSPRSGDLSVYWYQQSLDQGLQFLIQYYNGEERAKGNILERFSAQQFPDLHSELNLSSLELGDSALYFCASSVGFSGGNEQFFGPGTRLTVL.

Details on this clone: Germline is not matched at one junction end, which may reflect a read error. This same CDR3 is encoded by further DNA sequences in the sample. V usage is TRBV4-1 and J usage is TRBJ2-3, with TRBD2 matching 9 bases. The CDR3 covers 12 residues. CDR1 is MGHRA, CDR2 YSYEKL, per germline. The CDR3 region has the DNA TGCGCTAGCAGCCAAGCGGGAGGTACGCAGTATTTT. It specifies CASSQAGGTQYF.